The 24 T cell receptor beta chains listed next were all sequenced from one sample in a study of cytomegalovirus exposure and HLA in healthy donors. Use of 60 Vbeta and 13 Jbeta primers characterized the PCR. Clones were sequenced by immunoSEQ multiplex PCR, and TCRdb holds only the in-frame ones, with some missing. This sample has some 170,000 clones, with 72% found just once. The sequenced sample consisted of PBMCs. These receptors all stem from a human donor in good health.

V and J are TRBV27 and TRBJ2-3; 7 positions agree with TRBD1. In germline, CDR1 is MNHEY, CDR2 SMNVEV (reference sequence). The trim removed 5 bases at V and 5 bases at J, leaving 7 bases unmatched. The CDR3 sequence is 14 residues long. CDR3 nucleotide sequence: TGTGCCAGCAGTCCCGCGACAGGGAGAGATACGCAGTATTTT. Its protein is CASSPATGRDTQYF.

This clone was seen a handful of times. The chain combines TRBV29-1 with TRBJ2-7; D is unresolved. The CDR3 has 14 amino acids. CDR1 is SQVTM, CDR2 ANQGSEA, per germline. Between the trimmed V and J ends, which lost 4 bases and 0 bases, there was a span of 13 bases. This CDR3 reads CSVADLYSSYEQYF. DNA for the CDR3: TGCAGCGTTGCTGATCTTTACAGCTCCTACGAGCAGTACTTC.

The CDR3 reads CASSAQSNTEAFF. The CDR3, as DNA: TGTGCCAGCAGCGCACAGTCTAACACTGAAGCTTTCTTT. The V gene is TRBV6-1, the J gene TRBJ1-1, with unresolved D. The CDR3 totals 13 residues. The germline V gene encodes CDR1 MNHNS and CDR2 SASEGT. V gave up 6 bases and J gave up 2 bases, with 10 bases separating them.

This clone appeared a single time. The V call is TRBV19, the J call TRBJ1-5, with D perhaps matching TRBD1 (5 bases). V shed 7 bases and J shed 4 bases, with 14 bases lying between them. The CDR3 totals 14 residues. In germline, CDR1 is LNHDA, CDR2 SQIVND (reference sequence). The CDR3 spells CASTSGRGNQPQHF. For the CDR3, the DNA is TGTGCCAGTACCTCTGGTCGGGGGAATCAGCCCCAGCATTTT.

This clone was seen only a few times. The rearrangement links TRBV5-1 to TRBJ2-7, with TRBD1 as a possible D gene (5 bases). V lost 1 base and J lost 2, with 7 bases in between. Germline values: CDR1 SGHRS, CDR2 YFSETQ. The CDR3 totals 13 residues. CDR3 sequence (DNA): TGCGCCAGCAGCTTGCCAGGGACCTACGAGCAGTACTTC. As protein: CASSLPGTYEQYF.

This clone was seen once. This sequence joins TRBV4-1 and TRBJ1-5, with 10 bases that match TRBD1. Per the germline V gene, CDR1 is MGHRA and CDR2 is YSYEKL. This CDR3 comprises 22 residues. J was trimmed by 2 bases and V by 1 base; bases with no gene match: 20. CDR3 sequence reads: CASSQVRGRDRGDFGGNQPQHF. The DNA of the CDR3 is TGCGCCAGCAGCCAAGTTCGGGGTAGGGACAGGGGAGATTTCGGGGGCAATCAGCCCCAGCATTTT.

The rearrangement uses TRBV27 and TRBJ2-2; 8 nucleotides line up with TRBD1. This CDR3 spans 14 amino acids. The germline V gene encodes CDR1 MNHEY and CDR2 SMNVEV (reference sequence). V trimming: 11 bases; J trimming: 1 base; junction bases outside the gene matches: 6. The CDR3 protein is CAGRTGMNTGELFF. CDR3 sequence (DNA): TGTGCCGGACGGACAGGGATGAACACCGGGGAGCTGTTTTTT.

The chain is built from TRBV2 and TRBJ1-2, with D perhaps TRBD1 (6 bases). The CDR3 loop spans 13 amino acids. Deletions cut 7 bases from V and 5 bases from J, with 14 bases between. Germline-derived CDR1 and CDR2 are SNHLY and FYNNEI. CDR3 region: CASNERTVYGYTF. CDR3 in DNA: TGTGCCAGCAACGAACGGACAGTTTATGGCTACACCTTC.

V gene TRBV9 combines with J gene TRBJ2-1; D gene uncertain. The CDR3 is 15 amino acids. The V end was cut by 0 bases, the J end by 0 bases, with 7 bases between. Per the germline V gene, CDR1 is SGDLS and CDR2 is YYNGEE. In DNA, the CDR3 is TGTGCCAGCAGCGTAGCTCAGAACTCCTACAATGAGCAGTTCTTC. It codes for CASSVAQNSYNEQFF.

This chain connects TRBV10-1 to TRBJ1-2; 10 nucleotides align to TRBD1. V was clipped by 2 bases and J by 6 bases; unmatched bases: 15. The CDR3 is 18 residues long. The germline gives CDR1 WNHNN, CDR2 SYGVQD (reference sequence). The CDR3, as DNA: TGCGCCAGCAGTGAGAAGGGGGACAGGGGAACTGCCTTGGATGGCTACACCTTC. Translated, it gives CASSEKGDRGTALDGYTF.

The CDR3 here is CASSQQGVGSGNTIYF. The CDR3 DNA sequence: TGTGCCAGCTCCCAACAGGGGGTCGGCTCTGGAAACACCATATATTTT. This sequence joins TRBV18 and TRBJ1-3, with TRBD1 matching 8 bases. V dropped 6 bases and J dropped 0; count of bases not matched to a gene: 7. Germline V lookup: CDR1 KGHSH, CDR2 LQKENI. CDR3 length equals 16 residues.

CDR3 sequence reads: CASRGSRQETQYF. DNA of the CDR3: TGTGCCAGCAGAGGCAGCAGGCAAGAGACCCAGTACTTC. This sequence joins TRBV2 and TRBJ2-5; D not certain. In germline, CDR1 is SNHLY, CDR2 FYNNEI. V was trimmed by 6 bases and J by 2 bases, leaving 10 bases between them. This CDR3 region has 13 residues. Variable domain in full (rest from reference TRBV2 and TRBJ2-5): EPEVTQTPSHQVTQMGQEVILRCVPISNHLYFYWYRQILGQKVEFLVSFYNNEISEKSEIFDDQFSVERPDGSNFTLKIRSTKLEDSAMYFCASRGSRQETQYFGPGTRLLVL.

The CDR3 DNA reads as TGTGCCAGCAGTGAAGTCGGGTTAGGTGGCTACACCTTC. Translating it yields CASSEVGLGGYTF. The rearrangement links TRBV6-1 to TRBJ1-2; D is ambiguous. Germline V gene data show CDR1 as MNHNS and CDR2 as SASEGT. V lost 1 base to trimming and J lost 7 bases, with 10 bases between them. The CDR3 contains 13 residues.

The chain recombines TRBV5-1 with TRBJ1-6; D might be TRBD1 (6 bases). Trimming pared 4 bases from V and 9 bases from J, leaving 11 bases between. CDR3 length equals 13 residues. Per germline, CDR1 SGHRS and CDR2 YFSETQ. DNA of the CDR3: TGCGCCAGCAGCCCGACAGGATCTTCACCCCTCCACTTT. Protein: CASSPTGSSPLHF.

The rearrangement links TRBV5-4 to TRBJ2-5, with 11 nucleotides matching TRBD2. The CDR3 contains 16 residues. The V gene end was trimmed by 3 bases and the J gene end by 1 base; junction bases not matched to a gene: 5. CDR1 is SGHNT and CDR2 is YYREEE in the germline V gene (reference sequence). The CDR3 sequence is CASSYTSGGSQETQYF. In DNA form, the CDR3 reads TGTGCCAGCAGCTATACTAGCGGGGGATCCCAAGAGACCCAGTACTTC.

This chain links TRBV18 with TRBJ1-2; 9 positions agree with TRBD1. Germline loops: CDR1 KGHSH, CDR2 LQKENI. The CDR3 is 14 residues long. Trimming took 6 bases from V and 8 from J; bases not matched to a gene: 10. CDR3 DNA: TGTGCCAGCTCCCCGAATACAGGGGGCTGGGGCTACACCTTC. Translation gives CASSPNTGGWGYTF.

The rearrangement joins TRBV29-1 to TRBJ2-7, with 7 bases fitting TRBD2. Trimming cost V 4 bases and J 1 base; bases outside gene matches: 10. Looked up from germline, CDR1 is SQVTM and CDR2 is ANQGSEA. CDR3 length: 15 amino acids. As DNA, the CDR3 is TGCAGCGTTGCGGTGGGGAGGGGACGGTCCTACGAGCAGTACTTC. Encoded protein: CSVAVGRGRSYEQYF.

This clone occurred a few times. V and J are TRBV2 and TRBJ2-3; TRBD2 aligns across 8 bases. V lost 6 bases and J lost 5; bases outside the gene matches: 4. Looked up from germline, CDR1 is SNHLY and CDR2 is FYNNEI. The CDR3 has 13 amino acids. The CDR3 DNA follows: TGTGCCAGCAGGGGACTAGAGGGAGATACGCAGTATTTT. As protein: CASRGLEGDTQYF. Variable domain in full (rest from reference TRBV2 and TRBJ2-3): EPEVTQTPSHQVTQMGQEVILRCVPISNHLYFYWYRQILGQKVEFLVSFYNNEISEKSEIFDDQFSVERPDGSNFTLKIRSTKLEDSAMYFCASRGLEGDTQYFGPGTRLTVL.

The CDR3 DNA reads as TGTGCCAGCAGCAGCCCTTCGGGGGGCTCCTACAATGAGCAGTTCTTC. Its protein is CASSSPSGGSYNEQFF. V and J are TRBV9 and TRBJ2-1; 7 positions agree with TRBD2. The germline V gene has CDR1 SGDLS and CDR2 YYNGEE. This CDR3 has 16 amino acids. The trim removed 4 bases at V and 0 bases at J, leaving 7 bases unmatched.

In this sample, this clone turned up a few times. The rearrangement links TRBV27 to TRBJ2-3, with TRBD1 matching over 7 bases. CDR1 and CDR2 from the germline V gene are MNHEY and SMNVEV (reference sequence). The CDR3 consists of 13 residues. V shed 2 bases, J shed 5 bases, and the junction held 1 base outside the gene matches. In DNA form, the CDR3 reads TGTGCCAGCAGTTTAGACAGGGAAGATACGCAGTATTTT. Encoded protein: CASSLDREDTQYF.

This clone was detected a few times. This sequence joins TRBV18 and TRBJ2-7; 7 nucleotides agree with TRBD1. V trimming: 4 bases; J trimming: 2 bases; junction bases outside the gene matches: 5. The CDR3 contains 14 residues. CDR1 is KGHSH and CDR2 is LQKENI in the germline V gene. In nucleotides, the CDR3 is TGTGCCAGCTCACTAGGACAGGCCACCTACGAGCAGTACTTC. Its translation is CASSLGQATYEQYF.

This clone showed up just a few times. Written as DNA, the CDR3 is TGCGCCAGCAGCTTGGGACTATTCGGTGAAAAACTGTTTTTT. It codes for CASSLGLFGEKLFF. This sequence joins TRBV5-1 and TRBJ1-4; D ambiguous. Trimming shortened V by 0 bases and J by 7 bases, and 10 bases separated the two germline ends. The CDR3 runs to 14 residues. From germline, CDR1 is SGHRS and CDR2 YFSETQ.

This clone was detected once. V usage is TRBV2 and J usage is TRBJ2-3, with unresolved D. CDR1 is SNHLY and CDR2 is FYNNEI in the germline V gene. The V end was cut by 1 base, the J end by 1 base, with 6 bases between. The CDR3 is 14 amino acids. CDR3 amino acids: CASSEGQRTDTQYF. The CDR3 nucleotides read TGTGCCAGCAGTGAAGGGCAACGCACAGATACGCAGTATTTT.

The CDR3 loop reads CSVGEGSGYTF. As DNA, the CDR3 is TGCAGCGTTGGCGAGGGCTCGGGCTACACCTTC. The genes are TRBV29-1 and TRBJ1-2; no reliable D call. Trimming left V 4 bases short and J 8 bases short, with 11 bases between. This CDR3 has 11 residues. Germline V gene data show CDR1 as SQVTM and CDR2 as ANQGSEA.